This TCR beta chain appears in the sequencing data of a study of CD8 T cells in ankylosing spondylitis. General study results and limits: A number of the motif variants had already been described in reactive arthritis synovial fluid and blood. The clones that were linked to disease were reported to be significantly enriched in matched synovial fluid samples from ankylosing spondylitis patients.

Construction of TCR beta libraries was performed using quantitative 5'-RACE with molecular barcodes. One entry per CDR3 protein, called by TCRdb with MiXCR from the 5' RACE reads. There are about 360,000 distinct CDR3 sequences in the sample; roughly 14% occur only once, and about 1.1% lies in the top ten. This clonotype showed up just a few times. What it recognizes is unknown. Germline V lookup: CDR1 SGHKS, CDR2 YYEKEE (reference sequence). V was clipped by 2 bases and J by 0 bases, with 7 bases between them. The CDR3 has 14 amino acids. Sample: blood, either unsorted or a sorted T cell fraction (not recorded which). This sequence was found in a male donor with ankylosing spondylitis or in good health (not recorded which). The rearrangement uses TRBV5-5 and TRBJ2-3, with D unresolved. The CDR3 bases are TGTGCCAGCAGCTTATTACCTAGCACAGATACGCAGTATTTT. Translated, it gives CASSLLPSTDTQYF.